This passage covers 18 T cell receptor beta chains from one sample sequenced in a study of identical twins. From the 5' RACE reads, TCRdb called clonotypes with MiXCR, one entry per CDR3 protein. This sample yields more than 1.5 million distinct CDR3 sequences, of which less than 40% are seen a single time; 0.25% to 0.3% belongs to the top ten. Sequenced: cord blood. All receptors derive from a newborn girl in good health.

This clonotype was seen a handful of times. The chain couples TRBV5-6 to TRBJ2-3; 9 bases map to TRBD1. Germline V gene lookup returns CDR1 SGHDT and CDR2 YYEEEE. The ends lost 9 bases at V and 7 bases at J; junction bases unmatched: 12. The CDR3 covers 14 residues. CDR3 nucleotides: TGTGCCACCACGACAGGGGGAAGAGTTAATACGCAGTATTTT. Protein sequence: CATTTGGRVNTQYF.

This clonotype was detected only a few times. The genes are TRBV10-3 and TRBJ1-2; 7 nucleotides align to TRBD1. The trim removed 10 bases at V and 2 bases at J, leaving 10 bases unmatched. This CDR3 spans 14 amino acids. The germline V gene encodes CDR1 ENHRY and CDR2 SYGVKD. CDR3 in amino acids: CATPNPTGNYGYTF. CDR3 sequence (DNA): TGTGCCACTCCCAACCCGACAGGGAACTATGGCTACACCTTC.

The chain has TRBV12-3 or TRBV12-4 and TRBJ2-3, with 13 positions matching TRBD2. The CDR3 is 16 amino acids. The V gene end was trimmed by 5 bases and the J gene end by 5 bases; junction bases not matched to a gene: 7. CDR3 loop: CASSPWTSGSQDTQYF. The CDR3 DNA sequence: TGTGCCAGCAGTCCCTGGACTAGCGGGAGTCAAGATACGCAGTATTTT.

The sample holds many counts of this clonotype. This chain connects TRBV5-1 to TRBJ1-1, with D tentatively TRBD1 (5 bases). Germline loops: CDR1 SGHRS, CDR2 YFSETQ. Deletions cut 5 bases from V and 1 base from J, with 9 bases between. This CDR3 comprises 13 residues. The CDR3 reads CASSDQGNTEAFF. DNA of the CDR3: TGCGCCAGCAGTGATCAGGGGAACACTGAAGCTTTCTTT.

The chain recombines TRBV20-1 with TRBJ2-7, with D hard to call. CDR3 length equals 12 residues. Germline lookup yields CDR1 DFQATT and CDR2 SNEGSKA (reference sequence). V lost 6 bases and J 2 bases, leaving 11 bases between the germline ends. This chain's CDR3 is CSAARRAYEQYF. The CDR3 nucleotides are TGCAGTGCAGCTCGGCGCGCCTACGAGCAGTACTTC.

The chain joins TRBV5-5 to TRBJ1-2; D gene unclear. The germline V and J ends were trimmed by 0 bases and 8 bases, with 14 bases remaining between them. CDR3 length: 14 residues. CDR1 is SGHKS, CDR2 YYEKEE, per germline (reference sequence). The CDR3 nucleotides read TGTGCCAGCAGCTTGGACAGTTATCTATGGGGCTACACCTTC. It codes for CASSLDSYLWGYTF.

This sequence joins TRBV28 and TRBJ1-2, with TRBD1 matching over 11 bases. This CDR3 region has 16 residues. Trimming at V came to 6 bases and at J to 0 bases, leaving 6 bases not matched to a gene. Germline CDR1 and CDR2: MDHEN and SYDVKM. The CDR3 loop is CASSQMGQGANYGYTF. CDR3 coding DNA: TGTGCCAGCAGCCAAATGGGACAGGGGGCTAACTATGGCTACACCTTC.

In its sample, this clonotype was seen a few times. V and J are TRBV2 and TRBJ1-2; no firm D call. Trimming took 6 bases from V and 0 from J, leaving 8 bases between them. CDR1 and CDR2 (germline): SNHLY, FYNNEI. This CDR3 has 13 residues. The CDR3 region is CASSADTNYGYTF. The CDR3 nucleotides are TGTGCCAGCAGCGCCGACACTAACTATGGCTACACCTTC. Based on the CDR3 plus reference TRBV2 and TRBJ1-2, the full variable domain is EPEVTQTPSHQVTQMGQEVILRCVPISNHLYFYWYRQILGQKVEFLVSFYNNEISEKSEIFDDQFSVERPDGSNFTLKIRSTKLEDSAMYFCASSADTNYGYTFGSGTRLTVV.

The chain is built from TRBV20-1 and TRBJ2-5, with 15 bases identical to TRBD2. Per the germline V gene, CDR1 is DFQATT and CDR2 is SNEGSKA (reference sequence). This CDR3 spans 16 amino acids. J gave up 11 bases and V 0 bases, and 10 bases lay outside the gene matches. This CDR3 is CSARDPGTSGGNEQYF. In DNA, the CDR3 is TGCAGTGCTAGAGACCCTGGGACTAGCGGGGGGAATGAGCAGTACTTC.

A few counts support this clonotype. This chain joins TRBV20-1 and TRBJ2-3; D uncertain. The length of the CDR3 is 12 residues. V lost 4 bases and J 2 bases, leaving 7 bases between the germline ends. Germline CDR1 DFQATT, CDR2 SNEGSKA (reference sequence). CDR3 DNA sequence: TGCAGTGCTAAACTACTCACAGATACGCAGTATTTT. Translated, it gives CSAKLLTDTQYF.

This clonotype was seen only a few times. The chain uses TRBV5-1 and TRBJ1-6, with 10 positions matching TRBD1. The CDR3 loop spans 16 amino acids. Per the germline V gene, CDR1 is SGHRS and CDR2 is YFSETQ. Trimming at V came to 2 bases and at J to 6 bases, leaving 5 bases not matched to a gene. The CDR3 region is CASSFQTGGFNSPLHF. The CDR3 coding sequence is TGCGCCAGCAGCTTTCAGACAGGGGGCTTTAATTCACCCCTCCACTTT.

The chain has TRBV15 and TRBJ2-4; 15 positions match TRBD2. Per germline, CDR1 LNHNV and CDR2 YYDKDF (reference sequence). J lost 0 bases, V lost 0 bases, and 9 bases had no gene match. The CDR3 is 21 amino acids. The CDR3 region has the DNA TGTGCCACCAGCAGAGATCGTAGGACTAGCGGGGGGGAGCTAGCCAAAAACATTCAGTACTTC. This codes for CATSRDRRTSGGELAKNIQYF. Full variable domain (outside the CDR3, taken from reference TRBV15 and TRBJ2-4): DAMVIQNPRYQVTQFGKPVTLSCSQTLNHNVMYWYQQKSSQAPKLLFHYYDKDFNNEADTPDNFQSRRPNTSFCFLDIRSPGLGDTAMYLCATSRDRRTSGGELAKNIQYFGAGTRLSVL.

This clonotype was detected only a few times. The genes are TRBV12-3 or TRBV12-4 and TRBJ2-4, with TRBD2 identical over 15 bases. V lost 0 bases to trimming and J lost 0 bases; unmatched junction nucleotides: 6. This CDR3 is built from 20 residues. CDR3 DNA sequence: TGTGCCAGCAGTTTAGCGGGACTAGCGGGGGGAAAACTAGCCAAAAACATTCAGTACTTC. Translated, it gives CASSLAGLAGGKLAKNIQYF.

The chain links TRBV10-3 to TRBJ1-2; a weak D match, TRBD1 (6 bases). The CDR3 totals 13 residues. The V gene lost 2 bases and the J gene lost 4 bases, with 8 bases spanning the gap. The germline V gene encodes CDR1 ENHRY and CDR2 SYGVKD. The chain's CDR3 is CAISEGGRYGYTF. Written as DNA, the CDR3 is TGTGCCATCAGTGAGGGGGGCCGCTATGGCTACACCTTC.

The chain recombines TRBV28 with TRBJ1-1; D gene ambiguous. In germline, CDR1 is MDHEN, CDR2 SYDVKM. The CDR3 totals 13 residues. V was cut by 4 bases and J by 8 bases, with 14 bases left in between. The CDR3 loop is CASSSPRQGEAFF. As DNA, the CDR3 is TGTGCCAGCAGTTCTCCCAGGCAAGGAGAAGCTTTCTTT.

V usage is TRBV20-1 and J usage is TRBJ2-3; a possible D gene is TRBD2 (5 bases). Trimming shortened V by 6 bases and J by 0 bases, and 13 bases separated the two germline ends. CDR1 and CDR2 from the germline V gene are DFQATT and SNEGSKA (reference sequence). CDR3 length equals 14 residues. DNA of the CDR3: TGCAGTGCGATAGACGGACTGAGCACAGATACGCAGTATTTT. As protein: CSAIDGLSTDTQYF.

CDR3 amino acids: CSAIPGAIGANVLTF. CDR3 nucleotide sequence: TGCAGTGCCATCCCGGGGGCGATAGGGGCCAACGTCCTGACTTTC. The chain recombines TRBV20-1 with TRBJ2-6, with D tentatively TRBD1 or TRBD2 (6 bases each). Per germline, CDR1 DFQATT and CDR2 SNEGSKA (reference sequence). Trimming took off 6 bases at V and 4 bases at J, with 16 bases between the two ends. This CDR3 comprises 15 residues.

This clonotype was seen repeatedly, ten times or more. The J gene is TRBJ2-1, the V gene TRBV29-1; D perhaps matches TRBD2 (5 bases). Germline V gene data show CDR1 as SQVTM and CDR2 as ANQGSEA. The CDR3 consists of 12 residues. The V end lost 6 bases, the J end lost 3 bases, and 9 bases lay between the germline ends. CDR3 in DNA: TGCAGCGTCCATCGGGACTACAATGAGCAGTTCTTC. Translated, it gives CSVHRDYNEQFF.